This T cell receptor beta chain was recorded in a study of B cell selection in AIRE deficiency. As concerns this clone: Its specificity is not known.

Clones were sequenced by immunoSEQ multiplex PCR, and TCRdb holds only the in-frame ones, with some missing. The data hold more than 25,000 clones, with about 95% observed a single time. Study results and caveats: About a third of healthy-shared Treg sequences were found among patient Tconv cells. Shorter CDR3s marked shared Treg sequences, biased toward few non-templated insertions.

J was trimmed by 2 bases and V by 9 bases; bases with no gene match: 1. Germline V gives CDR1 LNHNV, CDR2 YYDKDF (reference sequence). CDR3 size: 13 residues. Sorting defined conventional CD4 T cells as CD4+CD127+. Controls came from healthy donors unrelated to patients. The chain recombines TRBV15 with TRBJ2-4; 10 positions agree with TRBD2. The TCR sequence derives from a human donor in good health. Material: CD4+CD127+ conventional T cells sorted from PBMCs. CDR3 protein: CATSGGTKNIQYF. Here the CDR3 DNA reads TGTGCCACTAGCGGGGGGACCAAAAACATTCAGTACTTC.